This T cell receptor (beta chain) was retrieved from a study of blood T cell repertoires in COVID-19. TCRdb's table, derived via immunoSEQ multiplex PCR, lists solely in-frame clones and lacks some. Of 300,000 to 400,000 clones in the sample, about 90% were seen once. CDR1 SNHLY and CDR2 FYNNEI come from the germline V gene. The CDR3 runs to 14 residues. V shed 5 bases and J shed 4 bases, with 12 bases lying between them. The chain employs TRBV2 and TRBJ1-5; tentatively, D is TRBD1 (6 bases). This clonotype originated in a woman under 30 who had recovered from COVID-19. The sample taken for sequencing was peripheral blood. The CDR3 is CASSPRTANQPQHF. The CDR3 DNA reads TGTGCCAGCAGTCCCCGGACAGCGAATCAGCCCCAGCATTTT.